The 24 T cell receptor beta chains below all came from one sample that was sequenced in a study of blood T cells in healthy people across ages. Alongside a J-beta primer mix, a sample-barcoded 5' primer served in a second PCR lasting roughly 6 to 12 cycles. MiXCR, applied by TCRdb to the 5' RACE reads, yields one record per CDR3 protein. The data show 1.5 million to 2 million distinct CDR3 sequences, just under 50% seen once. Sequenced input: blood. The receptors were gathered from a woman in her 40s in good health.

The V and J genes are TRBV11-1 and TRBJ1-1; no reliable D call. This CDR3 is built from 15 residues. Trimming removed 5 bases at V and 1 base at J, with 14 bases between. Looked up from germline, CDR1 is SGHAT and CDR2 is FQDESV (reference sequence). The DNA for the CDR3 is TGTGCCAGCAGCCCTGAACTGAGAACGAACACTGAAGCTTTCTTT. Protein sequence: CASSPELRTNTEAFF.

In this sample, this clonotype is medium-sized (0.01 to 0.1%). V gene TRBV7-8 combines with J gene TRBJ1-1; the D is unclear. CDR1 and CDR2 from the germline V gene are SGHVS and FQNEAQ. This CDR3 is 14 amino acids long. V lost 4 bases and J 3 bases, leaving 12 bases between the germline ends. In DNA, the CDR3 is TGTGCCAGCAGCTCCGCCCTGCCCGACACTGAAGCTTTCTTT. This translates into CASSSALPDTEAFF.

With regard to this clonotype: One junction end disagrees with the germline gene, perhaps due to a read error. CDR3 nucleotides: TGTGCCACCTGCAGAGATGATGTTAGGGGGCGGGAGACCCAGTACTTC. It is translated as CATCRDDVRGRETQYF. V and J are TRBV15 and TRBJ2-7, with 7 bases identical to TRBD1. With the DNA end fitting TRBJ2-5 better, the J assignment may be wrong. Germline V CDR1 and CDR2: LNHNV, YYDKDF (reference sequence). The CDR3 is made up of 16 amino acids.

This clonotype was picked up one time. The chain has TRBV4-2 and TRBJ1-1, with D perhaps TRBD1 (5 bases). The length of the CDR3 is 17 residues. V dropped 1 base and J dropped 1 base, with 16 bases sitting between them. Germline V lookup: CDR1 LGHNA, CDR2 YNFKEQ. This CDR3 is CASSQGVMGQGNTEAFF. The CDR3 nucleotides read TGTGCCAGCAGCCAAGGCGTAATGGGGCAGGGGAACACTGAAGCTTTCTTT.

The chain employs TRBV5-1 and TRBJ2-3; TRBD1 matches 7 bases. CDR3 length: 12 amino acids. V gave up 5 bases and J gave up 12 bases; unmatched junction bases: 9. Per the germline V gene, CDR1 is SGHRS and CDR2 is YFSETQ. The CDR3 DNA sequence: TGCGCCAGCAGTAGACAGGGCCAAAGCCAGTATTTT. Residues: CASSRQGQSQYF.

The rearrangement links TRBV3-1 to TRBJ2-5; maybe TRBD1 (5 bases). CDR1 and CDR2 from the germline V gene are LGHDT and YNNKEL (reference sequence). The CDR3 consists of 14 residues. Between the trimmed V and J ends, which lost 3 bases and 10 bases, there was a span of 18 bases. In DNA form, the CDR3 reads TGTGCCAGCAGCCAGGGGCCCTCCGGAGCCTACCAGTACTTC. Translated, it gives CASSQGPSGAYQYF.

This clonotype was counted a single time. The chain links TRBV6-5 to TRBJ2-3; 8 bases fit TRBD2. Germline-derived CDR1 and CDR2 are MNHEY and SVGAGI. The J segment lost 5 bases and the V segment lost 5 bases, leaving 9 bases of the junction unmatched. The CDR3 is 15 residues long. The CDR3 here is CASSPAGGGLDTQYF. Written as DNA, the CDR3 is TGTGCCAGCAGTCCAGCCGGGGGGGGCTTAGATACGCAGTATTTT.

This clonotype was seen repeatedly, ten times or more. CDR3 sequence (DNA): TGCAGCCCCTGCGGGACTAGCCTTTACGAGCAGTACTTC. Amino acid sequence: CSPCGTSLYEQYF. The genes are TRBV29-1 and TRBJ2-7; 9 nucleotides match TRBD2. V shed 8 bases and J 4 bases; nucleotides not matched to a gene: 9. Per germline, CDR1 SQVTM and CDR2 ANQGSEA. The CDR3 has 13 residues.

This clonotype was seen a few times. The chain recombines TRBV18 with TRBJ2-7, with a tentative D call TRBD1 (5 bases). V dropped 1 base and J dropped 6 bases, with 13 bases sitting between them. This CDR3 comprises 14 residues. CDR1 and CDR2 from the germline V gene are KGHSH and LQKENI. The CDR3 here is CASSPQGSVAEQYF. The DNA for the CDR3 is TGTGCCAGCTCACCACAGGGGTCGGTAGCCGAGCAGTACTTC. The full variable domain, its missing parts supplied by reference TRBV18 and TRBJ2-7, is NAGVMQNPRHLVRRRGQEARLRCSPMKGHSHVYWYRQLPEEGLKFMVYLQKENIIDESGMPKERFSAEFPKEGPSILRIQQVVRGDSAAYFCASSPQGSVAEQYFGPGTRLTVT.

This clonotype was counted a few times. This chain connects TRBV12-3 or TRBV12-4 to TRBJ1-2; possibly TRBD1 for D (5 bases). The CDR3 covers 12 residues. V was clipped by 6 bases and J by 8 bases, with 13 bases between them. The CDR3 coding sequence is TGTGCCAGCAGCCAAGGACATTGGGGCTACACCTTC. Amino acid sequence: CASSQGHWGYTF.

The CDR3 DNA sequence: TGTGCCAGCAGCCGAGGACTAGCGGGGGGGCAGTTCTTC. Amino acid sequence: CASSRGLAGGQFF. The V call is TRBV7-3, the J call TRBJ2-1; 14 nucleotides line up with TRBD2. Germline V gives CDR1 SGHTA, CDR2 FQGTGA. CDR3 length: 13 residues. The J segment lost 12 bases and the V segment lost 5 bases, leaving 3 bases of the junction unmatched.

This chain uses TRBV20-1 with TRBJ1-4, with 9 bases that match TRBD1. With V trimmed by 6 bases and J by 5 bases, 1 base remained unmatched. The V gene's germline CDR1 is DFQATT and CDR2 SNEGSKA (reference sequence). The CDR3 has 12 residues. The CDR3 nucleotides are TGCAGTGCCGACAGGGGGAATGAAAAACTGTTTTTT. It is translated as CSADRGNEKLFF.

With regard to this clonotype: One junction end disagrees with the germline gene, perhaps due to a read error. The chain carries TRBV27 and TRBJ2-3, with D unclear. This CDR3 is built from 12 residues. CDR1 is MNHEY and CDR2 is SMNVEV in the germline V gene (reference sequence). CDR3 nucleotide sequence: TGTGCCAGCAGTAGAAACGCAGATACGCGGTATTTT. It is translated as CASSRNADTRYF.

The J gene is TRBJ1-4, the V gene TRBV28; 7 bases line up with TRBD1. Losses at the gene ends were 4 bases for V and 6 bases for J; bases not matched to a gene: 14. Germline V gene data show CDR1 as MDHEN and CDR2 as SYDVKM. This CDR3 has 17 amino acids. CDR3 in amino acids: CASSSDFQGGVYEKLFF. CDR3 bases: TGTGCCAGCAGTTCCGATTTCCAGGGGGGGGTTTATGAAAAACTGTTTTTT. Together with reference TRBV28 and TRBJ1-4, the CDR3 gives the full variable domain: DVKVTQSSRYLVKRTGEKVFLECVQDMDHENMFWYRQDPGLGLRLIYFSYDVKMKEKGDIPEGYSVSREKKERFSLILESASTNQTSMYLCASSSDFQGGVYEKLFFGSGTQLSVL.

The rearrangement links TRBV7-3 to TRBJ2-1; 7 bases fit TRBD1. This CDR3 has 13 residues. The V and J ends lost 5 bases and 8 bases, in that order; junction bases with no gene match: 6. CDR1 SGHTA and CDR2 FQGTGA come from the germline V gene. The CDR3 DNA sequence: TGTGCCAGCAGCCTCGGACAGGCCTATGAGCAGTTCTTC. Encoded protein: CASSLGQAYEQFF.

The rearrangement links TRBV29-1 to TRBJ2-3, with a tentative D call TRBD1 (6 bases). Germline V gene sequence: CDR1 SQVTM, CDR2 ANQGSEA. Trimming cost V 1 base and J 0 bases, with 11 bases left between them. This CDR3 is 15 amino acids long. CDR3 protein: CSVEGPGASTDTQYF. The DNA for the CDR3 is TGCAGCGTTGAAGGGCCAGGGGCAAGCACAGATACGCAGTATTTT.

V is TRBV21-1 and J is TRBJ2-1; the table calls TRBD2, which could not be checked here. TRBV21-1 counts as a pseudogene. The CDR3 sequence is 12 residues long. Here the CDR3 DNA reads TGTGCCAGCAGCAAAGCCGGGAGTGAGCAGTTCTTC. Protein: CASSKAGSEQFF.

This clonotype has a handful of counts. The CDR3 nucleotides read TGTGCCAGCAGTACGACAGAAGGTCTCTATGGCTACACCTTC. Amino acids: CASSTTEGLYGYTF. The chain recombines TRBV28 with TRBJ1-2; the D gene is possibly TRBD1 (5 bases). The CDR3 length is 14 residues. Per the germline V gene, CDR1 is MDHEN and CDR2 is SYDVKM. With 5 bases removed from V and 4 bases from J, the gap between germline ends came to 14 bases.

Only a few counts were recorded for this clonotype. The gene calls are TRBV24-1 and TRBJ2-1, with TRBD2 matching 9 bases. Germline V gene sequence: CDR1 KGHDR, CDR2 SFDVKD. The CDR3 extends over 15 amino acids. V lost 5 bases to trimming and J lost 5 bases; unmatched junction nucleotides: 6. In DNA form, the CDR3 reads TGTGCCACCAGTGGTATAGCGGGGGCCGACAATGAGCAGTTCTTC. Protein product: CATSGIAGADNEQFF.

This clonotype showed up just a few times. The chain couples TRBV7-2 to TRBJ2-7, with D tentatively TRBD1 (5 bases). CDR1 and CDR2 from the germline V gene are SGHTA and FQGNSA. V dropped 5 bases and J dropped 6 bases, with 17 bases sitting between them. The CDR3 has 14 residues. The CDR3 coding sequence is TGTGCCAGCAGCCCACAGCAGGGTGGGCTCGAGCAGTACTTC. Its translation: CASSPQQGGLEQYF.

In this sample, this clonotype turned up many times. V usage is TRBV12-3 or TRBV12-4 and J usage is TRBJ1-2; 7 nucleotides agree with TRBD1. V shed 2 bases, J shed 4 bases, and the junction held 4 bases outside the gene matches. CDR3 length: 14 amino acids. The CDR3 bases are TGTGCCAGCAGTTTACAGGGGGGAAGCTATGGCTACACCTTC. Translation gives CASSLQGGSYGYTF.

This chain connects TRBV2 to TRBJ2-7; D perhaps matches TRBD1 (7 bases). The end of the DNA is better explained by TRBJ2-5, so the J call may be wrong. CDR1 is SNHLY, CDR2 FYNNEI, per germline. The CDR3 consists of 15 residues. CDR3 protein: CASRNRGGGRETQYF. The CDR3 DNA is TGTGCCAGCAGGAACAGGGGAGGAGGACGAGAGACCCAGTACTTC.

J is TRBJ1-4 and V is TRBV15; 7 bases line up with TRBD1. This CDR3 spans 16 amino acids. Germline V lookup: CDR1 LNHNV, CDR2 YYDKDF (reference sequence). Germline trimming cut 5 bases from V and 0 bases from J; bases unmatched to any gene: 6. The CDR3 coding sequence is TGTGCCACCAGCCTAGGGGGCGAGGCAACTAATGAAAAACTGTTTTTT. Residues: CATSLGGEATNEKLFF.

The CDR3 sequence is CASNAGRENQPQHF. CDR3 DNA sequence: TGTGCCAGCAATGCTGGGAGGGAGAATCAGCCCCAGCATTTT. The chain couples TRBV6-2 or TRBV6-3 to TRBJ1-5; D remains unclear. The CDR3 extends over 14 amino acids. Per the germline V gene, CDR1 is MNHEY and CDR2 is SVGEGT. Trimming pared 7 bases from V and 4 bases from J, leaving 14 bases between.